A selection of T cell receptor beta chains follows, all from one sample in a study of technical replicates of blood from a handful of donors. Method: immunoSEQ multiplex PCR; TCRdb's copy keeps in-frame clones and lacks some. The sample carries about 84,000 clones, roughly 92% recorded once. The specimen was T cells isolated from PBMCs. The receptor set was obtained from a human donor in good health. Each CDR3 is given with its conserved first and last residue. The D gene is left open where the match is weak. Rows give clone size only sometimes, using once, few, many, or a class for an expanded clone.

d_call: NA
clone_size: NA
v_call: TRBV6-5
j_call: TRBJ2-5
cdr3_nt: TGTGCCAGCAGTTACTCTTTCCTACCATGGACCCAGTACTTC
cdr3_aa: CASSYSFLPWTQYF

d_call: NA
clone_size: NA
v_call: TRBV6-6
j_call: TRBJ2-3
cdr3_nt: TGTGCCAGCAGTTTACAGCCCACAGATACGCAGTATTTT
cdr3_aa: CASSLQPTDTQYF

d_call: TRBD1
clone_size: NA
v_call: TRBV7-6
j_call: TRBJ1-2
cdr3_nt: TGTGCCAGCACCTCAGCGGAGGGGGCAGGCAACGGCTACACCTTC
cdr3_aa: CASTSAEGAGNGYTF

d_call: NA
clone_size: NA
v_call: TRBV6-5
j_call: TRBJ2-2
cdr3_nt: TGTGCCAGCGGACGGAGGCCGAACACCGGGGAGCTGTTTTTT
cdr3_aa: CASGRRPNTGELFF

d_call: TRBD1
clone_size: NA
v_call: TRBV28
j_call: TRBJ1-5
cdr3_nt: TGTGCCAGCAGGCTAGCAGGGGGCTATCAGCCCCAGCATTTT
cdr3_aa: CASRLAGGYQPQHF

d_call: TRBD1
clone_size: once
v_call: TRBV5-1
j_call: TRBJ2-7
cdr3_nt: TGCGCCAGCAGCTTGGACAGGGGCCTTAGCTACGAGCAGTACTTC
cdr3_aa: CASSLDRGLSYEQYF

d_call: NA
clone_size: NA
v_call: TRBV19
j_call: TRBJ2-1
cdr3_nt: TGTGCCAGTAGTATGTCCAGGGGTGTGGCCTACAATGAGCAGTTCTTC
cdr3_aa: CASSMSRGVAYNEQFF

d_call: TRBD1
clone_size: NA
v_call: TRBV30
j_call: TRBJ1-5
cdr3_nt: TGTGCCTGGAGTGCAGGGACAGGGCCTAGCAATCAGCCCCAGCATTTT
cdr3_aa: CAWSAGTGPSNQPQHF

d_call: TRBD1
clone_size: NA
v_call: TRBV12-5
j_call: TRBJ2-3
cdr3_nt: TGTGCTAGTGGTTTGACAGGGGGTGAAACGCAGTATTTT
cdr3_aa: CASGLTGGETQYF

d_call: TRBD1
clone_size: few
v_call: TRBV6-5
j_call: TRBJ1-5
cdr3_nt: TGTGCCAGCAGTCGACAGGGGAATCAGCCCCAGCATTTT
cdr3_aa: CASSRQGNQPQHF

d_call: NA
clone_size: NA
v_call: TRBV7-8
j_call: TRBJ2-3
cdr3_nt: TGTGCCAGCAGCGGGGGGGGCCGTCAAGATACGCAGTATTTT
cdr3_aa: CASSGGGRQDTQYF

d_call: NA
clone_size: NA
v_call: TRBV13
j_call: TRBJ1-2
cdr3_nt: TGTGCCAGCAGCTTACGGGGCTATGGCTACACCTTC
cdr3_aa: CASSLRGYGYTF

d_call: NA
clone_size: NA
v_call: TRBV19
j_call: TRBJ2-1
cdr3_nt: TGTGCCAGTAGGGGGGGAGACAATGAGCAGTTCTTC
cdr3_aa: CASRGGDNEQFF

d_call: NA
clone_size: NA
v_call: TRBV4-1
j_call: TRBJ1-2
cdr3_nt: TGCGCCAGCAGCCAACAGGCAACCTATGGCTACACCTTC
cdr3_aa: CASSQQATYGYTF

d_call: TRBD1
clone_size: NA
v_call: TRBV18
j_call: TRBJ1-4
cdr3_nt: TGTGCCAGCTCACTGGCCCCGGGACAGGGGAATGAAAAACTGTTTTTT
cdr3_aa: CASSLAPGQGNEKLFF

d_call: NA
clone_size: NA
v_call: TRBV15
j_call: TRBJ2-6
cdr3_nt: TGTGCCACCAACACCGGGACACCTGGGGCCAACGTCCTGACTTTC
cdr3_aa: CATNTGTPGANVLTF

d_call: NA
clone_size: NA
v_call: TRBV6-4
j_call: TRBJ1-5
cdr3_nt: TGTGCCAGCAGTGACTCGGAGGGCTTAGAGTATCATAGCAATCAGCCCCAGCATTTT
cdr3_aa: CASSDSEGLEYHSNQPQHF

d_call: TRBD2
clone_size: NA
v_call: TRBV11-2
j_call: TRBJ2-7
cdr3_nt: TGTGCCAGCAGCTTAGAGGGGCTAGCGGGGTCCTACGAGCAGTACTTC
cdr3_aa: CASSLEGLAGSYEQYF

d_call: NA
clone_size: NA
v_call: TRBV7-9
j_call: TRBJ1-1
cdr3_nt: TGTGCCAGCAGCTTTAGTTACCCCGGGGGCACTGAAGCTTTCTTT
cdr3_aa: CASSFSYPGGTEAFF

d_call: TRBD2
clone_size: once
v_call: TRBV27
j_call: TRBJ2-1
cdr3_nt: TGTGCCAGCAGTTTGGGGACTAGCGGGAGGAATGAGCAGTTCTTC
cdr3_aa: CASSLGTSGRNEQFF

d_call: TRBD2
clone_size: once
v_call: TRBV25-1
j_call: TRBJ2-1
cdr3_nt: TGTGCCAGCAGGGGACTAGCGGGGGATGAGCAGTTCTTC
cdr3_aa: CASRGLAGDEQFF

d_call: TRBD1
clone_size: NA
v_call: TRBV2
j_call: TRBJ2-1
cdr3_nt: TGTGCCAGCAGTGAGGGTGCCGGGACAGCCCTCTCCTACAATGAGCAGTTCTTC
cdr3_aa: CASSEGAGTALSYNEQFF

d_call: TRBD1
clone_size: NA
v_call: TRBV7-3
j_call: TRBJ1-1
cdr3_nt: TGTGCCAGCAGCCTCAGCTACAGGGGGTTGAACACTGAAGCTTTCTTT
cdr3_aa: CASSLSYRGLNTEAFF

d_call: NA
clone_size: NA
v_call: TRBV4-1
j_call: TRBJ2-3
cdr3_nt: TGCGCCAGCAGCCAAGTAAACACAGATACGCAGTATTTT
cdr3_aa: CASSQVNTDTQYF

d_call: TRBD1
clone_size: NA
v_call: TRBV28
j_call: TRBJ2-3
cdr3_nt: TGTGCCAGCAGTTTTGGCCAGGGGGCAGATACGCAGTATTTT
cdr3_aa: CASSFGQGADTQYF

d_call: NA
clone_size: NA
v_call: TRBV6-1
j_call: TRBJ1-1
cdr3_nt: TGTGCCAGCTCGGGAGCCATGAACACTGAAGCTTTCTTT
cdr3_aa: CASSGAMNTEAFF

d_call: NA
clone_size: NA
v_call: TRBV20-1
j_call: TRBJ1-2
cdr3_nt: TGCAGCACTTCCTATGGCTACACCTTC
cdr3_aa: CSTSYGYTF

d_call: TRBD2
clone_size: NA
v_call: TRBV5-1
j_call: TRBJ2-3
cdr3_nt: TGCGCCAGCAGTCTAGCGGGGGGGCCCGAAGATACGCAGTATTTT
cdr3_aa: CASSLAGGPEDTQYF

d_call: TRBD2
clone_size: NA
v_call: TRBV6-5
j_call: TRBJ2-7
cdr3_nt: TGTGCCAGCAGCTCTAGCGGATACTACGAGCAGTACTTC
cdr3_aa: CASSSSGYYEQYF

d_call: NA
clone_size: NA
v_call: TRBV5-6
j_call: TRBJ2-2
cdr3_nt: TGTGCCAGCAGCCGCCCGGGTGGCCTTAACACCGGGGAGCTGTTTTTT
cdr3_aa: CASSRPGGLNTGELFF

d_call: TRBD1
clone_size: NA
v_call: TRBV6-1
j_call: TRBJ1-1
cdr3_nt: TGTGCCGTCAACCGGGACAGGGGGTACACTGAAGCTTTCTTT
cdr3_aa: CAVNRDRGYTEAFF

d_call: TRBD2
clone_size: once
v_call: TRBV4-1
j_call: TRBJ2-7
cdr3_nt: TGCGCCAGCAGCCACCAACTAGCGGGGGTTCCCTACGAGCAGTACTTC
cdr3_aa: CASSHQLAGVPYEQYF

d_call: NA
clone_size: NA
v_call: TRBV2
j_call: TRBJ1-4
cdr3_nt: TGTGCCAGCAATCCAGGGCTCTCTAATGAAAAACTGTTTTTT
cdr3_aa: CASNPGLSNEKLFF

d_call: NA
clone_size: NA
v_call: TRBV6-1
j_call: TRBJ2-7
cdr3_nt: TGTGCCAGCAGTGTGACAGGCCGCTACGAGCAGTACTTC
cdr3_aa: CASSVTGRYEQYF

d_call: TRBD2
clone_size: NA
v_call: TRBV5-4
j_call: TRBJ2-3
cdr3_nt: TGTGCCAGCAGCCCCCCACCGGGACTAGCGGGGGGTAGAGATACGCAGTATTTT
cdr3_aa: CASSPPPGLAGGRDTQYF

d_call: NA
clone_size: NA
v_call: TRBV9
j_call: TRBJ2-3
cdr3_nt: TGTGCCAGCAGCCCCACGGGGGGCAGAGCAACAGATACGCAGTATTTT
cdr3_aa: CASSPTGGRATDTQYF

d_call: TRBD2
clone_size: NA
v_call: TRBV27
j_call: TRBJ2-1
cdr3_nt: TGTGCCAGCAGTTTATCGGTCGGGGGGGCCCAGAATGAGCAGTTCTTC
cdr3_aa: CASSLSVGGAQNEQFF

d_call: NA
clone_size: few
v_call: TRBV10-1
j_call: TRBJ1-1
cdr3_nt: TGCGCCAGCAGTGTCCGGGGGGCCACTGAAGCTTTCTTT
cdr3_aa: CASSVRGATEAFF

d_call: NA
clone_size: NA
v_call: TRBV6-6
j_call: TRBJ1-4
cdr3_nt: TGTGCCAGCAGTTTAAGTGGCGAAAAACTGTTTTTT
cdr3_aa: CASSLSGEKLFF

d_call: NA
clone_size: NA
v_call: TRBV11-3
j_call: TRBJ2-7
cdr3_nt: TGTGCCAGCAGCTTATTGCCAGGGGATTACTACGAGCAGTACTTC
cdr3_aa: CASSLLPGDYYEQYF

d_call: NA
clone_size: NA
v_call: TRBV28
j_call: TRBJ1-1
cdr3_nt: TGTGCCAGCAGAACCTGGGTGGGGCCCCTGAACACTGAAGCTTTCTTT
cdr3_aa: CASRTWVGPLNTEAFF

d_call: NA
clone_size: NA
v_call: TRBV5-1
j_call: TRBJ2-1
cdr3_nt: TGCGCCAGCAGCTTGGTGGCGGAACCCTACAATGAGCAGTTCTTC
cdr3_aa: CASSLVAEPYNEQFF

d_call: NA
clone_size: NA
v_call: TRBV5-6
j_call: TRBJ1-5
cdr3_nt: TGTGCCAGCAGCTTTGGGACAAAGAGGGGCGGTGGACAGCCCCAGCATTTT
cdr3_aa: CASSFGTKRGGGQPQHF

d_call: TRBD1
clone_size: NA
v_call: TRBV25-1
j_call: TRBJ2-5
cdr3_nt: TGTGCCAGCAGTGGCAACGCCGCGACAGGGGAAGAGACCCAGTACTTC
cdr3_aa: CASSGNAATGEETQYF

d_call: NA
clone_size: NA
v_call: TRBV5-8
j_call: TRBJ1-2
cdr3_nt: TGTGCCAGCAGCTTGGGCAGGGAATTCAAAGGCTACACCTTC
cdr3_aa: CASSLGREFKGYTF

d_call: TRBD1
clone_size: NA
v_call: TRBV7-9
j_call: TRBJ1-5
cdr3_nt: TGTGCCAGCAGCTCCGGGACAGGGGTAGGTCAGCCCCAGCATTTT
cdr3_aa: CASSSGTGVGQPQHF

d_call: TRBD2
clone_size: NA
v_call: TRBV2
j_call: TRBJ2-1
cdr3_nt: TGTGCCAGCAGTGAACGGGGTCTTAGGACTAGCAGAGTGCATGAGCAGTTCTTC
cdr3_aa: CASSERGLRTSRVHEQFF

d_call: TRBD2
clone_size: NA
v_call: TRBV7-9
j_call: TRBJ2-7
cdr3_nt: TGTGCCAGCAGATCTGGAGCGGGAGCGGGCTACGAGCAGTACTTC
cdr3_aa: CASRSGAGAGYEQYF

d_call: TRBD1
clone_size: NA
v_call: TRBV5-4
j_call: TRBJ1-2
cdr3_nt: TGTGCCAGCAGCTTACCAGGGGGCGATCGCTACACCTTC
cdr3_aa: CASSLPGGDRYTF

d_call: TRBD1
clone_size: NA
v_call: TRBV9
j_call: TRBJ2-7
cdr3_nt: TGTGCCAGCAGCCCCCGGACAGGGGAGCGCGAGCAGTACTTC
cdr3_aa: CASSPRTGEREQYF

d_call: NA
clone_size: once
v_call: TRBV29-1
j_call: TRBJ1-1
cdr3_nt: TGCAGCGTTGAGTTCTCTGAAGCTTTCTTT
cdr3_aa: CSVEFSEAFF

d_call: NA
clone_size: NA
v_call: TRBV7-9
j_call: TRBJ2-3
cdr3_nt: TGTGCCAGCAGCCTCGGGACTTTTAGCACAGATACGCAGTATTTT
cdr3_aa: CASSLGTFSTDTQYF

d_call: NA
clone_size: NA
v_call: TRBV5-5
j_call: TRBJ1-2
cdr3_nt: TGTGCCAGCAGCTCGGACACTGGACCCTTCTATGGCTACACCTTC
cdr3_aa: CASSSDTGPFYGYTF

d_call: TRBD1
clone_size: NA
v_call: TRBV4-1
j_call: TRBJ2-2
cdr3_nt: TGCGCCAGCAGGACTGGGCAGGGGGCCGACACCGGGGAGCTGTTTTTT
cdr3_aa: CASRTGQGADTGELFF

d_call: NA
clone_size: NA
v_call: TRBV5-1
j_call: TRBJ2-3
cdr3_nt: TGCGCCAGCAGCATATCACAGGGACCGCAGTATTTT
cdr3_aa: CASSISQGPQYF

d_call: NA
clone_size: NA
v_call: TRBV5-1
j_call: TRBJ1-4
cdr3_nt: TGCGCCAGCAGCTTGAGCCCGGCAACTAATGAAAAACTGTTTTTT
cdr3_aa: CASSLSPATNEKLFF

d_call: NA
clone_size: once
v_call: TRBV19
j_call: TRBJ1-6
cdr3_nt: TGTGCCAGTAGCTCGGAACTCCGGGGCTATAATTCACCCCTCCACTTT
cdr3_aa: CASSSELRGYNSPLHF

d_call: TRBD2
clone_size: NA
v_call: TRBV28
j_call: TRBJ2-1
cdr3_nt: TGTGCCAGCAGTCAGAATGAGCGGGAGTGGGTCAATGAGCAGTTCTTC
cdr3_aa: CASSQNEREWVNEQFF

d_call: NA
clone_size: NA
v_call: TRBV6-1
j_call: TRBJ2-3
cdr3_nt: TGTGCCAGCAGTGAACGGTCTACAGGGAAATCCACAGATACGCAGTATTTT
cdr3_aa: CASSERSTGKSTDTQYF